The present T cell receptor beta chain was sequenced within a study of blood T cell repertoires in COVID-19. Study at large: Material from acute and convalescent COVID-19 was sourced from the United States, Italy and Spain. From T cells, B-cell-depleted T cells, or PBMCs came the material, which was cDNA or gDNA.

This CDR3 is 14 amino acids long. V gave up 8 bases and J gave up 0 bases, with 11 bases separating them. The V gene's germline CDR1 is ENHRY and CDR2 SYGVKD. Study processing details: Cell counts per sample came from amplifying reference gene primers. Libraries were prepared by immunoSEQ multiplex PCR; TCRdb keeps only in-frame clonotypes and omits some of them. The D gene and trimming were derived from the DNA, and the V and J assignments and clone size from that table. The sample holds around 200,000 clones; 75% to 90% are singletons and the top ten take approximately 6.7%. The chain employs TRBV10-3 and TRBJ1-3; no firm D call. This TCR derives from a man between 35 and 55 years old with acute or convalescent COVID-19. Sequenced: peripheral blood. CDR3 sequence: CAIRDSSSGNTIYF. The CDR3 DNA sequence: TGTGCCATCCGGGATAGTAGCTCTGGAAACACCATATATTTT.